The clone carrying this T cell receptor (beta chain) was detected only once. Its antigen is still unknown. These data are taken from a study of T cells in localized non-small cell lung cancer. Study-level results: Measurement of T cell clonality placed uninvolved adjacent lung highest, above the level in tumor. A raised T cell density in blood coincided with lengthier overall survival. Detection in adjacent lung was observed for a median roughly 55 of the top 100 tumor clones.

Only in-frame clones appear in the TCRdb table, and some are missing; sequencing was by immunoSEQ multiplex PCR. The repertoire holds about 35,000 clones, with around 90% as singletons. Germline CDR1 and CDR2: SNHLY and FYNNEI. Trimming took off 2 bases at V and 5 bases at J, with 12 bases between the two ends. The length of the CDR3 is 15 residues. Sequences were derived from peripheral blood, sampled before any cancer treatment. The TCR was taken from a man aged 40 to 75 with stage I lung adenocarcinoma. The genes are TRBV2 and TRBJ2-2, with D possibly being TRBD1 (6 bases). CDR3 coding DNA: TGTGCCAGCAGTGAATCTGGCAGGGGTACCGGGGAGCTGTTTTTT. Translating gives CASSESGRGTGELFF.